The TCR beta chain described here comes from a study of CD4+ T cells in melanoma. Produced via immunoSEQ multiplex PCR; TCRdb's table is partial and in-frame only. The table includes over 100,000 clones, about 90% detected once. This sequence originates from a human donor with melanoma. Sequencing used peripheral blood.

CDR3: CASSIGGLNSPLHF. CDR3 coding DNA: TGTGCCAGTAGTATCGGGGGGTTGAATTCACCCCTCCACTTT. The chain carries TRBV19 and TRBJ1-6; D possibly corresponds to TRBD1 (5 bases). The CDR3 loop spans 14 amino acids. CDR1 LNHDA and CDR2 SQIVND come from the germline V gene (reference sequence). Trimming took 3 bases from V and 7 from J, leaving 10 bases between them.